Each of the 13 T cell receptor beta chains below was sequenced from the same sample in a study of blood T cell repertoires in COVID-19. The repertoire was sequenced with immunoSEQ multiplex PCR; TCRdb's copy has only in-frame clones and lacks some. The table has 300,000 to 400,000 clones, about nine tenths seen once. The specimen was PBMCs or T cells enriched from blood (not recorded which). The receptors originated from a man in his sixties who had recovered from COVID-19.

The V gene is TRBV10-2, the J gene TRBJ1-5, with 7 bases lining up with TRBD1. The CDR3 is made up of 13 amino acids. The V gene's germline CDR1 is WSHSY and CDR2 SAAADI. Unmatched junction bases numbered 7, after V lost 8 bases and J lost 6 bases. DNA of the CDR3: TGCGCCAGCGAAGACAGGGTGGGTCAGCCCCAGCATTTT. It specifies CASEDRVGQPQHF.

The V and J genes are TRBV12-3 or TRBV12-4 and TRBJ2-5; D is ambiguous. The CDR3 loop spans 13 amino acids. V dropped 3 bases and J dropped 4 bases, with 9 bases sitting between them. CDR3 residues: CASSFQVRETQYF. As DNA, the CDR3 is TGTGCCAGCAGTTTTCAGGTCCGAGAGACCCAGTACTTC.

The chain is built from TRBV2 and TRBJ2-2; maybe TRBD2 (5 bases). The CDR3 sequence is 13 residues long. The V gene's germline CDR1 is SNHLY and CDR2 FYNNEI. Trimming shortened V by 11 bases and J by 2 bases, and 12 bases separated the two germline ends. This CDR3 is CAGGRGNTGELFF. In nucleotides, the CDR3 is TGTGCCGGAGGCCGGGGTAACACCGGGGAGCTGTTTTTT.

The rearrangement links TRBV12-3 or TRBV12-4 to TRBJ1-1; D is undetermined. Between the trimmed V and J ends, which lost 6 bases and 7 bases, there was a span of 15 bases. CDR3 length: 13 amino acids. CDR3 nucleotides: TGTGCCAGCAGCCCCGTGCGAGTCGATGAAGCTTTCTTT. Amino acid sequence: CASSPVRVDEAFF.

The CDR3 DNA reads as TGTGCCAGCAGTGAAGGACAGTGGGGATCACCCCTCCACTTT. Amino acid sequence: CASSEGQWGSPLHF. The chain couples TRBV6-1 to TRBJ1-6, with a weak D call TRBD1 (5 bases). CDR1 MNHNS and CDR2 SASEGT come from the germline V gene. The germline V and J ends were trimmed by 1 base and 10 bases, with 11 bases remaining between them. The CDR3 contains 14 residues.

Only one count was recorded for this clone. The chain couples TRBV11-2 to TRBJ2-5; D perhaps matches TRBD1 (6 bases). Trimming shortened V by 9 bases and J by 5 bases, and 22 bases separated the two germline ends. CDR3 length: 15 amino acids. CDR1 and CDR2 from the germline V gene are SGHAT and FQNNGV. CDR3 bases: TGTGCCAGTCGCCCCCGCGGCCTGAGGGGGGAGACCCAGTACTTC. It is translated as CASRPRGLRGETQYF.

V is TRBV7-9 and J is TRBJ2-5; tentative D call: TRBD2 (6 bases). Trimming took 10 bases from V and 1 from J, leaving 13 bases between them. Germline loops: CDR1 SEHNR, CDR2 FQNEAQ (reference sequence). The CDR3 is 13 residues long. The CDR3 bases are TGTGCCACAGAGTTGGGGGGCCAAGAGACCCAGTACTTC. Amino acid sequence: CATELGGQETQYF.

The genes are TRBV6-1 and TRBJ2-1; 7 bases match TRBD2. V shed 2 bases and J 1 base; nucleotides not matched to a gene: 2. The CDR3 has 15 amino acids. Germline-derived CDR1 and CDR2 are MNHNS and SASEGT. CDR3 in DNA: TGTGCCAGCAGTGAACTAGCGGTTTCCTACAATGAGCAGTTCTTC. Translating it yields CASSELAVSYNEQFF.

Only one count was recorded for this clone. The CDR3 DNA reads TGTGCCAGCAGTTTTGGACAGCCTGAAGCTTTCTTT. Translated, it gives CASSFGQPEAFF. The chain combines TRBV5-6 with TRBJ1-1; a possible D gene is TRBD1 (6 bases). V gave up 5 bases and J gave up 6 bases, with 11 bases separating them. Germline CDR1 SGHDT, CDR2 YYEEEE. The CDR3 contains 12 residues.

The chain carries TRBV4-3 and TRBJ2-7, with D maybe TRBD2 (6 bases). V was clipped by 0 bases and J by 5 bases, with 17 bases between them. Germline CDR1 LGHNA, CDR2 YSLEER. The CDR3 runs to 16 residues. The CDR3 here is CASSQEFIRGGDEQYF. The CDR3 DNA sequence: TGCGCCAGCAGCCAAGAGTTCATCCGGGGAGGCGACGAGCAGTACTTC.

This chain links TRBV9 with TRBJ2-2; 10 bases align to TRBD1. The CDR3 length is 16 residues. With V trimmed by 3 bases and J by 4 bases, 6 bases remained unmatched. Looked up from germline, CDR1 is SGDLS and CDR2 is YYNGEE. In nucleotides, the CDR3 is TGTGCCAGCAGCGGGGACAGGGGATCGGTCACCGGGGAGCTGTTTTTT. Its translation is CASSGDRGSVTGELFF.

This rearrangement joins TRBV15 to TRBJ2-3; unclear D gene. V shed 1 base and J shed 5 bases, with 7 bases lying between them. The CDR3 is made up of 13 amino acids. Per germline, CDR1 LNHNV and CDR2 YYDKDF (reference sequence). As DNA, the CDR3 is TGTGCCACCAGCAGAGGACGGAGAGATACGCAGTATTTT. The encoded protein is CATSRGRRDTQYF.

The V call is TRBV4-3, the J call TRBJ2-7; D possibly corresponds to TRBD1 (5 bases). V lost 2 bases, J lost 0 bases, and 8 bases lay in between. In germline, CDR1 is LGHNA, CDR2 YSLEER. The CDR3 sequence is 14 residues long. As DNA, the CDR3 is TGCGCCAGCAGCCAATGGACAAGCTCCTACGAGCAGTACTTC. This codes for CASSQWTSSYEQYF.